The text below deals with one T cell receptor beta chain. Its cognate antigen is unknown. CDR1 SGHRS and CDR2 YFSETQ come from the germline V gene. This CDR3 has 16 residues. With 4 bases clipped from V and 8 bases from J, the junction kept 10 bases outside the gene matches. The sample comes from a study of T cells after yellow fever vaccination. Overall study findings and caveats: The secondary response peaked faster, at day 5 versus 15, but was weaker.

UMIs and a universal primer site were added when TCR cDNA was made by 5'RACE template switching. MiXCR, applied by TCRdb to the 5' RACE reads, yields one record per CDR3 protein. The repertoire holds 200,000 or so distinct CDR3 sequences, 5.5% to 8.5% seen once, with roughly 1% in the top ten. The clonotype was recovered from a man in his thirties or forties who received the YFV17D yellow fever vaccine. This chain links TRBV5-1 with TRBJ2-1; TRBD2 matches 12 bases. The starting material was CD4+ T cells sorted from PBMCs, obtained on the day of the yellow fever booster vaccination. Here the CDR3 reads CASSLGLAGTWHEQFF. In nucleotides, the CDR3 is TGCGCCAGCAGCCTCGGACTAGCGGGAACCTGGCATGAGCAGTTCTTC.